Following are 15 T cell receptor beta chains from one sample sequenced in a study of T cells in Graves' hyperthyroidism and ophthalmopathy. The CDR3 regions of TCR beta were amplified from RNA transcripts. An initial round of RT-PCR targeting the TCR CDR3 relied on the HTBI primer set. TCRdb re-analysed the multiplex PCR reads in MiXCR, keeping a single row per CDR3 protein. The sample consists of approximately 690,000 distinct CDR3 sequences, less than 25% of them appearing once. The sequencing input was blood. Receptors were obtained from a man aged 25 to 45 with Graves' ophthalmopathy.

To note about this clonotype: One end of the junction varies from germline; a read error may be responsible. The chain links TRBV12-3 or TRBV12-4 to TRBJ2-7; 13 bases match TRBD2. The CDR3 is 17 residues long. DNA of the CDR3: TGTGCCAGCAGTTTAGAGGGGGGGACTAGCGGGATCTACGGGCAGTACTTC. Its protein product is CASSLEGGTSGIYGQYF.

The chain joins TRBV28 to TRBJ1-5; D may be TRBD1 (6 bases). Germline V gives CDR1 MDHEN, CDR2 SYDVKM. Trimming pared 6 bases from V and 7 bases from J, leaving 13 bases between. The CDR3 has 13 residues. The CDR3 DNA reads TGTGCCAGCAGCGAACTTCAGGGGCAGCCCCAGCATTTT. It is translated as CASSELQGQPQHF.

This clonotype was observed a few times. The chain has TRBV7-2 and TRBJ2-7; possibly TRBD1 for D (6 bases). V lost 5 bases and J 4 bases, leaving 12 bases between the germline ends. The CDR3 sequence is 13 residues long. Germline CDR1 reads SGHTA; CDR2 reads FQGNSA. The CDR3 loop is CASSVGTIYEQYF. CDR3 DNA sequence: TGTGCCAGCAGCGTCGGGACAATATACGAGCAGTACTTC.

The chain has TRBV14 and TRBJ2-7; D is undetermined. The V gene lost 0 bases and the J gene lost 6 bases, with 9 bases spanning the gap. The CDR3 totals 13 residues. Germline assignment: CDR1 SGHDN and CDR2 FVKESK. The CDR3 is CASSQERWVEQYF. In DNA form, the CDR3 reads TGTGCCAGCAGCCAAGAGAGGTGGGTCGAGCAGTACTTC.

The gene calls are TRBV5-1 and TRBJ2-2; TRBD2 matches 11 bases. The V gene end was trimmed by 1 base and the J gene end by 6 bases; junction bases not matched to a gene: 8. The CDR3 contains 17 residues. Germline V lookup: CDR1 SGHRS, CDR2 YFSETQ. Here the CDR3 reads CASSLSGLAGSAGELFF. The CDR3 DNA sequence: TGCGCCAGCAGCTTGTCAGGACTAGCGGGTTCGGCCGGGGAGCTGTTTTTT.

V and J are TRBV30 and TRBJ2-7; no firm D call. CDR1 GTSNPN and CDR2 SVGIG come from the germline V gene (reference sequence). The CDR3 totals 13 residues. V dropped 0 bases and J dropped 5 bases, with 11 bases sitting between them. CDR3 region: CAWSVPMGNEQYF. The CDR3 nucleotides read TGTGCCTGGAGTGTACCTATGGGGAACGAGCAGTACTTC. Looking up the rest from reference TRBV30 and TRBJ2-7 gives the full variable domain: SQTIHQWPATLVQPVGSPLSLECTVEGTSNPNLYWYRQAAGRGLQLLFYSVGIGQISSEVPQNLSASRPQDRQFILSSKKLLLSDSGFYLCAWSVPMGNEQYFGPGTRLTVT.

This clonotype showed up many times. The J gene is TRBJ2-1, the V gene TRBV24-1; the match to TRBD2 covers 9 bases. With V trimmed by 2 bases and J by 2 bases, 3 bases remained unmatched. The CDR3 runs 16 residues. Germline CDR1 and CDR2: KGHDR and SFDVKD. CDR3: CATSDSGLAAYNEQFF. Written as DNA, the CDR3 is TGTGCCACCAGTGATTCGGGACTAGCTGCCTACAATGAGCAGTTCTTC.

This clonotype was recorded a few times. The rearrangement joins TRBV12-3 or TRBV12-4 to TRBJ2-3; the D is unclear. Trimming took 2 bases from V and 12 from J, leaving 9 bases between them. This CDR3 has 11 residues. CDR3 bases: TGTGCCAGCAGTTTAAGACGGGCTCAGTATTTT. Encoded protein: CASSLRRAQYF.

The V and J genes are TRBV4-3 and TRBJ2-1; 8 nucleotides align to TRBD2. The V gene end was trimmed by 2 bases and the J gene end by 1 base; junction bases not matched to a gene: 7. The germline V gene has CDR1 LGHNA and CDR2 YSLEER. The CDR3 is 17 residues long. This CDR3 reads CASSQTSGSLSYNEQFF. The DNA of the CDR3 is TGCGCCAGCAGCCAAACAAGCGGGAGTTTATCCTACAATGAGCAGTTCTTC.

This clonotype appeared many times. The V call is TRBV28, the J call TRBJ2-1; D remains unclear. Germline loops: CDR1 MDHEN, CDR2 SYDVKM. CDR3 length: 15 residues. Trimming took off 2 bases at V and 0 bases at J, with 8 bases between the two ends. The CDR3, as DNA: TGTGCCAGCAGTTTAGGGCTAGTCTCCTACAATGAGCAGTTCTTC. It specifies CASSLGLVSYNEQFF. Based on the CDR3 plus reference TRBV28 and TRBJ2-1, the full variable domain is DVKVTQSSRYLVKRTGEKVFLECVQDMDHENMFWYRQDPGLGLRLIYFSYDVKMKEKGDIPEGYSVSREKKERFSLILESASTNQTSMYLCASSLGLVSYNEQFFGPGTRLTVL.

This clonotype came up a few times. The chain couples TRBV6-1 to TRBJ1-5; no definite D call. CDR3 length: 15 residues. The V gene's germline CDR1 is MNHNS and CDR2 SASEGT. V gave up 6 bases and J gave up 2 bases, with 14 bases separating them. The CDR3 DNA sequence: TGTGCCAGCAGGACACCGTCGGTTGGCAATCAGCCCCAGCATTTT. This translates into CASRTPSVGNQPQHF.

The gene calls are TRBV6-2 or TRBV6-3 and TRBJ2-3; TRBD2 matches 10 bases. The CDR3 is 16 residues long. The germline V gene encodes CDR1 MNHEY and CDR2 SVGEGT. The trim removed 0 bases at V and 2 bases at J, leaving 2 bases unmatched. CDR3 sequence (DNA): TGTGCCAGCAGTTACTCGAGCGGGAGGGCCACAGATACGCAGTATTTT. Amino acid sequence: CASSYSSGRATDTQYF.

This clonotype has ten or more counts. The chain joins TRBV12-3 or TRBV12-4 to TRBJ1-1; no firm D call. With 3 bases removed from V and 1 base from J, the gap between germline ends came to 3 bases. CDR3 length: 12 amino acids. The CDR3 region is CASSLWNTEAFF. DNA of the CDR3: TGTGCCAGCAGTTTGTGGAACACTGAAGCTTTCTTT.

This chain connects TRBV28 to TRBJ2-7; 7 bases agree with TRBD1. CDR3 length equals 14 residues. Germline CDR1 and CDR2: MDHEN and SYDVKM. J lost 3 bases, V lost 5 bases, and 7 bases had no gene match. CDR3 region: CASSEGAPRYEQYF. Here the CDR3 DNA reads TGTGCCAGCAGTGAGGGGGCGCCTCGCTACGAGCAGTACTTC.

The chain uses TRBV27 and TRBJ2-1, with 7 bases matching TRBD1. This CDR3 spans 17 amino acids. V lost 3 bases and J lost 0; bases outside the gene matches: 8. Germline V CDR1 and CDR2: MNHEY, SMNVEV (reference sequence). This chain's CDR3 is CASSFLTGSNSYNEQFF. The CDR3 DNA reads as TGTGCCAGCAGTTTCCTGACAGGGTCCAACTCCTACAATGAGCAGTTCTTC.